The 14 T cell receptor beta chains below all came from one sample that was sequenced in a study of patients and donors after allogeneic stem cell transplantation. TCRdb passed the RT-PCR reads through MiXCR, listing each CDR3 protein once. Of fewer than 180,000 distinct CDR3 sequences in the sample, approximately 37% were seen once. Sequencing was carried out using blood, either unsorted or a sorted T cell fraction (not recorded which). The receptors stem from a human donor who was either an allogeneic HSCT recipient or a stem cell or donor lymphocyte infusion donor (not recorded which). It is not recorded whose cells these are; they may come from a transplant donor.

V and J are TRBV19 and TRBJ2-3; D gene uncertain. The CDR3 totals 14 residues. From germline, CDR1 is LNHDA and CDR2 SQIVND (reference sequence). Trimming cost V 7 bases and J 1 base, with 12 bases left between them. The CDR3: CASNGPARTDTQYF. In DNA, the CDR3 is TGTGCCAGTAACGGCCCGGCCCGCACAGATACGCAGTATTTT.

The CDR3 coding sequence is TGTGCCAGCAGGCAAACCACAGGGGAAGGTTCACCCCTCCACTTT. Translation gives CASRQTTGEGSPLHF. The chain recombines TRBV12-3 or TRBV12-4 with TRBJ1-6; 7 bases match TRBD1. J lost 9 bases, V lost 6 bases, and 11 bases had no gene match. The CDR3 covers 15 residues.

The chain couples TRBV12-3 or TRBV12-4 to TRBJ1-1, with D unclear. The V end lost 7 bases, the J end lost 0 bases, and 6 bases lay between the germline ends. The CDR3 has 12 residues. CDR3 in amino acids: CASNELNTEAFF. In DNA form, the CDR3 reads TGTGCCAGCAACGAACTGAACACTGAAGCTTTCTTT.

This clonotype has more than one count but fewer than ten. The chain has TRBV9 and TRBJ2-2; D assignment may be TRBD1 or TRBD2 (5 bases each). CDR1 SGDLS and CDR2 YYNGEE come from the germline V gene. Trimming pared 2 bases from V and 2 bases from J, leaving 7 bases between. CDR3 length: 14 residues. The CDR3 region is CASSVGVNTGELFF. The CDR3 DNA reads TGTGCCAGCAGCGTGGGGGTTAACACCGGGGAGCTGTTTTTT.

The genes are TRBV5-6 and TRBJ2-4; 9 bases are a match to TRBD1. J was trimmed by 5 bases and V by 4 bases; bases with no gene match: 19. Germline V gives CDR1 SGHDT, CDR2 YYEEEE. This CDR3 comprises 19 residues. In DNA, the CDR3 is TGTGCCAGCAGCCTCTTAGGAGGGCCCCGGGGACAGGGAGAAAACATTCAGTACTTC. Amino acid sequence: CASSLLGGPRGQGENIQYF. Full variable domain (missing parts from reference TRBV5-6 and TRBJ2-4): DAGVTQSPTHLIKTRGQQVTLRCSPKSGHDTVSWYQQALGQGPQFIFQYYEEEERQRGNFPDRFSGHQFPNYSSELNVNALLLGDSALYLCASSLLGGPRGQGENIQYFGAGTRLSVL.

This chain connects TRBV5-6 to TRBJ1-2; D remains ambiguous. This CDR3 region has 13 residues. V lost 4 bases and J lost 3, with 10 bases in between. CDR1 is SGHDT and CDR2 is YYEEEE in the germline V gene. The CDR3 bases are TGTGCCAGCAGCGCGGACGGTGACTATGGCTACACCTTC. Amino acid sequence: CASSADGDYGYTF.

This clonotype was found a few times. The V and J genes are TRBV6-5 and TRBJ1-1, with a tentative D call TRBD1 (6 bases). Germline CDR1 reads MNHEY; CDR2 reads SVGAGI. The CDR3 is 14 amino acids. Trimming removed 2 bases at V and 7 bases at J, with 14 bases between. CDR3 in amino acids: CASSYGGGRNEAFF. The CDR3 coding sequence is TGTGCCAGCAGTTACGGAGGGGGTAGGAATGAAGCTTTCTTT.

The chain employs TRBV27 and TRBJ2-2; weak D call: TRBD2 (6 bases). This CDR3 comprises 17 residues. CDR1 MNHEY and CDR2 SMNVEV come from the germline V gene (reference sequence). V dropped 5 bases and J dropped 4 bases, with 20 bases sitting between them. CDR3 DNA: TGTGCCAGCAGTCTTTCGGTGGGGGGTGTAGGCACCGGGGAGCTGTTTTTT. It codes for CASSLSVGGVGTGELFF.

The chain uses TRBV27 and TRBJ2-1, with D possibly matching TRBD1 (6 bases). Trimming pared 3 bases from V and 0 bases from J, leaving 12 bases between. The germline V gene encodes CDR1 MNHEY and CDR2 SMNVEV (reference sequence). The CDR3 totals 16 residues. The CDR3 sequence is CASSLGRDNSYNEQFF. As DNA, the CDR3 is TGTGCCAGCAGTTTGGGCCGGGACAACTCCTACAATGAGCAGTTCTTC.

V is TRBV12-3 or TRBV12-4 and J is TRBJ1-1; 8 nucleotides line up with TRBD1. CDR3 length: 14 amino acids. J was trimmed by 4 bases and V by 6 bases; bases with no gene match: 7. The CDR3 is CASRTRQGITEAFF. DNA of the CDR3: TGTGCCAGCAGAACCCGACAGGGGATCACTGAAGCTTTCTTT.

The count of this clonotype is one. The J gene is TRBJ2-2, the V gene TRBV12-3 or TRBV12-4; D might be TRBD2 (5 bases). V lost 5 bases to trimming and J lost 5 bases, with 18 bases between them. This CDR3 contains 16 residues. CDR3 DNA sequence: TGTGCCAGCAGTCCTGAGGGCACTAGGACTACCGGGGAGCTGTTTTTT. Its protein product is CASSPEGTRTTGELFF.

This clonotype was observed at least ten times. The CDR3 DNA reads as TGTGCCAGCGCTTGGGATGATGGGAACACTGAAGCTTTCTTT. Translation: CASAWDDGNTEAFF. The V gene is TRBV6-5, the J gene TRBJ1-1; no reliable D call. The CDR3 is 14 amino acids. V was shortened by 8 bases and J by 1 base, with 14 bases between the two germline ends. Germline V gene lookup returns CDR1 MNHEY and CDR2 SVGAGI.

This clonotype showed up just a few times. The rearrangement uses TRBV6-5 and TRBJ1-1; TRBD1 agrees at 8 bases. Per the germline V gene, CDR1 is MNHEY and CDR2 is SVGAGI. This CDR3 has 14 residues. J lost 7 bases, V lost 6 bases, and 10 bases had no gene match. The CDR3 is CASRRTGNVYEAFF. As DNA, the CDR3 is TGTGCCAGCAGGCGGACAGGGAATGTATATGAAGCTTTCTTT.

The sample holds many counts of this clonotype. The chain combines TRBV12-3 or TRBV12-4 with TRBJ1-5; the D gene is possibly TRBD1 (5 bases). The CDR3 extends over 15 amino acids. V was trimmed by 1 base and J by 0 bases, leaving 7 bases between them. CDR3 amino acids: CASSLGQNSNQPQHF. The DNA for the CDR3 is TGTGCCAGCAGTTTAGGACAGAATAGCAATCAGCCCCAGCATTTT.